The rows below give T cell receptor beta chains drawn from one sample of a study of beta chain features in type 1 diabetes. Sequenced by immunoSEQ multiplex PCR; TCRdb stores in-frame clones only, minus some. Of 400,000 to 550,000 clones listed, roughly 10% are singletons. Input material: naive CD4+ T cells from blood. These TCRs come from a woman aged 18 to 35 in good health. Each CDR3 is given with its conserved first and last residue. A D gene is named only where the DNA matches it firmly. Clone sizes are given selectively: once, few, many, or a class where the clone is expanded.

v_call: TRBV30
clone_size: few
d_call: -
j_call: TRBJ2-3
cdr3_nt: TGTGCCTGGGGCAGGGTAGGCACAGATACGCAGTATTTT
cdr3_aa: CAWGRVGTDTQYF

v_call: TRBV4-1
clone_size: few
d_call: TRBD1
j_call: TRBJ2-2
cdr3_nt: TGCGCCAGCAGCCGGGGAACAGGGGGCACCGGGGAGCTGTTTTTT
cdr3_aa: CASSRGTGGTGELFF

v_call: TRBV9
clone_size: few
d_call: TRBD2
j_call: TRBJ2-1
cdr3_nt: TGTGCCAGCAGCTTTACTAGCGGGAGGCTCAATGAGCAGTTCTTC
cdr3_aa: CASSFTSGRLNEQFF

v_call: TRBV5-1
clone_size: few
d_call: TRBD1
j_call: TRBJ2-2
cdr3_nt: TGCGCCAGCAGGCCATCGACAGGGAATACCGGGGAGCTGTTTTTT
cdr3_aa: CASRPSTGNTGELFF

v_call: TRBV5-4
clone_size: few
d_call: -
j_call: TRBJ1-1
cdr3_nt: TGTGCCAGCAGCCCTGGGGGTTGGGGGAACACTGAAGCTTTCTTT
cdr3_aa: CASSPGGWGNTEAFF

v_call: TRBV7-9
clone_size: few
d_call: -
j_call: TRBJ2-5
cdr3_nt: TGTGCCAGCAGCTTAGGAGTAAGAGGGACCCAGTACTTC
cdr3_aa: CASSLGVRGTQYF

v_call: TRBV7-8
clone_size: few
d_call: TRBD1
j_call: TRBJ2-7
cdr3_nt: TGTGCCAGCAGTCTCGTCAGGGACAGATCCTACGAGCAGTACTTC
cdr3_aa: CASSLVRDRSYEQYF

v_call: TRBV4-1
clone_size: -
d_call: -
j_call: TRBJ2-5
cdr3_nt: TGCGCCAGCAGCGCGGGACCCGGTCGATTTAAAGAGACCCAGTACTTC
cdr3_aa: CASSAGPGRFKETQYF

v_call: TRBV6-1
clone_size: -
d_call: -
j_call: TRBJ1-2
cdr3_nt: TGTGCCAGCAGTGAACGGGGGCAGGTCGGGAGCTATGGCTACACCTTC
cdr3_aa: CASSERGQVGSYGYTF

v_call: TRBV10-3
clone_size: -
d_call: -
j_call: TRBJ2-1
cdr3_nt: TGTGCCATCAGTGCCCCGTCCCTTAATGAGCAGTTCTTC
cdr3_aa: CAISAPSLNEQFF

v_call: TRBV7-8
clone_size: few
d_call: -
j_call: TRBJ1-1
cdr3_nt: TGTGCCAGCAGCTTAGCCGGGATTTCGGCTGAAGCTTTCTTT
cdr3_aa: CASSLAGISAEAFF

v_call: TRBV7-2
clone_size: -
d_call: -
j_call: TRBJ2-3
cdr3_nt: TGTGCCAGCAGCTTGACAACCGGGACGCATACGCAGTATTTT
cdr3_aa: CASSLTTGTHTQYF